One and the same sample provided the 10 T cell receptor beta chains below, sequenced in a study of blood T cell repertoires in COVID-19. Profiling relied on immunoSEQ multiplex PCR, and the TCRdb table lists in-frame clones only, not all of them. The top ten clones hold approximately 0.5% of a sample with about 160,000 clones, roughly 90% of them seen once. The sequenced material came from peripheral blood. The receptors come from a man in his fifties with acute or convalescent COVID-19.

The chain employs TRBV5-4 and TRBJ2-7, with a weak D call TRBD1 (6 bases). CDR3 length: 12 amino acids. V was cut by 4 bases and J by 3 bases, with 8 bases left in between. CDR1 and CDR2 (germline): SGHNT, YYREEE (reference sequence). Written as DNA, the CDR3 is TGTGCCAGCAGCACCAGGGGCTACGAGCAGTACTTC. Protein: CASSTRGYEQYF.

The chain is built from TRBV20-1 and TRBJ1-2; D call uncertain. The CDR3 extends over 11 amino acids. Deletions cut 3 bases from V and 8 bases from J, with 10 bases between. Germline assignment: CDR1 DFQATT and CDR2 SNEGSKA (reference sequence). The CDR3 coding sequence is TGCAGTGCTAGTCGGGAGGGAGGCTACACCTTC. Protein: CSASREGGYTF.

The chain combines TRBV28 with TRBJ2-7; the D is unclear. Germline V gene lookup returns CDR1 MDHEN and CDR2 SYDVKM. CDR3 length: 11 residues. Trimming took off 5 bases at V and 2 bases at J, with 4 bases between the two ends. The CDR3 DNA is TGTGCCAGCAGTCAAACCTACGAGCAGTACTTC. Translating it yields CASSQTYEQYF.

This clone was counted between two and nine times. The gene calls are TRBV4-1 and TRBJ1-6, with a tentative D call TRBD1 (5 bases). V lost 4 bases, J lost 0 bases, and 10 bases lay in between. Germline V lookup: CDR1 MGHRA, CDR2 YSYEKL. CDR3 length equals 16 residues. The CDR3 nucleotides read TGCGCCAGCAGCCCAGGGACTAGCTCCTATAATTCACCCCTCCACTTT. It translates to CASSPGTSSYNSPLHF.

DNA for the CDR3: TGTGCCAGCAGATCCTGGACAGGGGCGGCAGATACGCAGTATTTT. Translation gives CASRSWTGAADTQYF. This chain connects TRBV6-6 to TRBJ2-3; 9 nucleotides agree with TRBD1. This CDR3 is 15 amino acids long. Looked up from germline, CDR1 is MNHNY and CDR2 is SVGAGI (reference sequence). V lost 6 bases and J lost 4; bases outside the gene matches: 8.

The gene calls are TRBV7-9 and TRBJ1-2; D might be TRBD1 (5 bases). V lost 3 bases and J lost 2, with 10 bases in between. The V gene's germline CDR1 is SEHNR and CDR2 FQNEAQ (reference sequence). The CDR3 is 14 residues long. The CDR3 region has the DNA TGTGCCAGCAGCTTCGACAGTGTAAACTATGGCTACACCTTC. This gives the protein CASSFDSVNYGYTF.

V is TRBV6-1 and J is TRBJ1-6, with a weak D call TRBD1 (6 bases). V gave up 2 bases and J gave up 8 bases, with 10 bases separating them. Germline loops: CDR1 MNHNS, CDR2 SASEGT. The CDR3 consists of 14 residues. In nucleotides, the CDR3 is TGTGCCAGCAGTGAACAGGGGTCGTATTCACCCCTCCACTTT. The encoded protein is CASSEQGSYSPLHF.

The CDR3 spells CAISVSQGGGYTEAFF. CDR3 in DNA: TGTGCCATCAGTGTTTCTCAGGGAGGGGGGTACACTGAAGCTTTCTTT. The rearrangement links TRBV10-3 to TRBJ1-1; TRBD1 might be the D (6 bases). The germline V gene encodes CDR1 ENHRY and CDR2 SYGVKD. The CDR3 sequence is 16 residues long. V was trimmed by 4 bases and J by 3 bases, leaving 18 bases between them.

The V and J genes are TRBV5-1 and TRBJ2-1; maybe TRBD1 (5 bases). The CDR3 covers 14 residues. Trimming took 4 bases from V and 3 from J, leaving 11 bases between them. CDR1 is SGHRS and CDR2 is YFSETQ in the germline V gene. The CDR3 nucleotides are TGCGCCAGCAGCATTGGCCAGGGCTACAATGAGCAGTTCTTC. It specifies CASSIGQGYNEQFF.

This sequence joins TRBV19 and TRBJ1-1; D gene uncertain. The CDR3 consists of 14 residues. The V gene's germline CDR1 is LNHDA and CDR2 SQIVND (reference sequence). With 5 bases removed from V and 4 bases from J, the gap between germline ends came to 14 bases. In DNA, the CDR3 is TGTGCCAGTAGTGGGGAGGGTTTGGGCACTGAAGCTTTCTTT. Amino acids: CASSGEGLGTEAFF.